The rows below give T cell receptor beta chains drawn from one sample of a study of cytomegalovirus exposure and HLA in healthy donors. Libraries were prepared by immunoSEQ multiplex PCR; TCRdb keeps only in-frame clonotypes and omits some of them. Of about 73,000 clones in the sample, about 95% were seen once. The specimen was PBMCs. The receptor source for this set is a woman aged 18-29 years in good health and CMV-seronegative. Each CDR3 is given with its conserved first and last residue. Each record gives: J gene, clone size, V gene, D gene, CDR3 DNA, CDR3 protein. D genes are given only for firm matches. Expanded clones are given a class, and other clones once, few, many or no size at all.

J gene: TRBJ2-1; clone size: once; V gene: TRBV11-2; D gene: TRBD1; CDR3 DNA: TGTGCCAGCAGCTACGACCCCGGGACAGCGAATGAGCAGTTCTTC; CDR3 protein: CASSYDPGTANEQFF
J gene: TRBJ2-2; clone size: NA; V gene: TRBV7-3; D gene: TRBD1; CDR3 DNA: TGTGCCAGCAGCGATAGAGGGACAGGGGACACCGGGGAGCTGTTTTTT; CDR3 protein: CASSDRGTGDTGELFF
J gene: TRBJ1-2; clone size: NA; V gene: TRBV6-5; D gene: TRBD1; CDR3 DNA: TGTGCCAGCAGGACGGGACAGGGAAACTATGGCTACACCTTC; CDR3 protein: CASRTGQGNYGYTF
J gene: TRBJ2-1; clone size: NA; V gene: TRBV6-1; D gene: NA; CDR3 DNA: TGTGCCAGCACCAGCTGGGACTTCCCCCGGTTCTTC; CDR3 protein: CASTSWDFPRFF
J gene: TRBJ2-2; clone size: NA; V gene: TRBV19; D gene: TRBD2; CDR3 DNA: TGTGCCAGTAGTCCCCTACAGCGGGAGATACACGGGGAGCTGTTTTTT; CDR3 protein: CASSPLQREIHGELFF
J gene: TRBJ2-5; clone size: NA; V gene: TRBV4-3; D gene: NA; CDR3 DNA: TGCGCCAGCAGCCAAGACGGAGCGAACCAAGAGACCCAGTACTTC; CDR3 protein: CASSQDGANQETQYF
J gene: TRBJ1-5; clone size: NA; V gene: TRBV7-8; D gene: NA; CDR3 DNA: TGTGCCAGCAGCTTAGGGGGGTGGGGGGATCAGCCCCAGCATTTT; CDR3 protein: CASSLGGWGDQPQHF
J gene: TRBJ1-1; clone size: NA; V gene: TRBV4-1; D gene: TRBD1; CDR3 DNA: TGCGCCAGCAGCCAAGATAGGACAGGCAAAGCTTTCTTT; CDR3 protein: CASSQDRTGKAFF
J gene: TRBJ1-6; clone size: NA; V gene: TRBV6-5; D gene: NA; CDR3 DNA: TGTGCCAGCAGTTACTCCCCGGGGGTGGGGAATTCACCCCTCCACTTT; CDR3 protein: CASSYSPGVGNSPLHF
J gene: TRBJ1-1; clone size: NA; V gene: TRBV19; D gene: NA; CDR3 DNA: TGTGCCAGTAGTATACAGGGGACTGAAGCTTTCTTT; CDR3 protein: CASSIQGTEAFF
J gene: TRBJ2-2; clone size: NA; V gene: TRBV9; D gene: TRBD2; CDR3 DNA: TGTGCCAGCAGCGTAGGGCTAGCGGGAGAGAACACCGGGGAGCTGTTTTTT; CDR3 protein: CASSVGLAGENTGELFF
J gene: TRBJ1-4; clone size: NA; V gene: TRBV11-2; D gene: NA; CDR3 DNA: TGTGCCAGCAGCCTACGACAGGTTCAGTTTGCAACTAATGAAAAACTGTTTTTT; CDR3 protein: CASSLRQVQFATNEKLFF
J gene: TRBJ1-2; clone size: NA; V gene: TRBV5-1; D gene: NA; CDR3 DNA: TGCGCCAGCACCGAAGGGGTAGCTAACTATGGCTACACCTTC; CDR3 protein: CASTEGVANYGYTF
J gene: TRBJ2-7; clone size: NA; V gene: TRBV29-1; D gene: TRBD1; CDR3 DNA: TGCAGCGTGGGGGGACAGGACATCTCCTACGAGCAGTACTTC; CDR3 protein: CSVGGQDISYEQYF
J gene: TRBJ2-5; clone size: NA; V gene: TRBV5-6; D gene: TRBD2; CDR3 DNA: TGTGCCAGCAGCTTGGAAGGTTTCGGTTTAGCGGGGACCCAGTACTTC; CDR3 protein: CASSLEGFGLAGTQYF
J gene: TRBJ2-7; clone size: once; V gene: TRBV6-1; D gene: TRBD2; CDR3 DNA: TGTGCCGGGTCGCTGCGGGGGACCTTTGGAGAGCAGTACTTC; CDR3 protein: CAGSLRGTFGEQYF
J gene: TRBJ1-1; clone size: NA; V gene: TRBV5-4; D gene: NA; CDR3 DNA: TGTGCCAGCAGCTTGGGGGGTGGGCAGGGTGGTGAAGCTTTCTTT; CDR3 protein: CASSLGGGQGGEAFF
J gene: TRBJ2-1; clone size: NA; V gene: TRBV5-8; D gene: NA; CDR3 DNA: TGTGCCAGCAGCTTGGCCGGCGGGGGCTGGGATGAGCAGTTCTTC; CDR3 protein: CASSLAGGGWDEQFF
J gene: TRBJ1-3; clone size: NA; V gene: TRBV7-2; D gene: NA; CDR3 DNA: TGTGCCAGCAGCTTAGGTTCGGGCTCTGGAAACACCATATATTTT; CDR3 protein: CASSLGSGSGNTIYF
J gene: TRBJ1-2; clone size: NA; V gene: TRBV10-3; D gene: TRBD1; CDR3 DNA: TGTGCCATCAGTGTTCAGGGGGAAGGCTACACCTTC; CDR3 protein: CAISVQGEGYTF
J gene: TRBJ1-4; clone size: NA; V gene: TRBV11-2; D gene: NA; CDR3 DNA: TGTGCCAGCAGTTTCAGTGCAACTAATGAAAAACTGTTTTTT; CDR3 protein: CASSFSATNEKLFF
J gene: TRBJ1-2; clone size: NA; V gene: TRBV5-4; D gene: NA; CDR3 DNA: TGTGCCAGCAGCCATGACAGGATCGCTAACTATGGCTACACCTTC; CDR3 protein: CASSHDRIANYGYTF
J gene: TRBJ1-6; clone size: once; V gene: TRBV12-5; D gene: NA; CDR3 DNA: TGTGCTAGTGGTTTGGTACGGGGGGTACATTCACCCCTCCACTTT; CDR3 protein: CASGLVRGVHSPLHF
J gene: TRBJ1-1; clone size: NA; V gene: TRBV25-1; D gene: NA; CDR3 DNA: TGTGCCAGTATACAGGGAGCTAAAGCTTTCTTT; CDR3 protein: CASIQGAKAFF
J gene: TRBJ1-3; clone size: NA; V gene: TRBV5-5; D gene: NA; CDR3 DNA: TGTGCCAGCAGCTTGGTTCCGGGAACCGGAAACACCATATATTTT; CDR3 protein: CASSLVPGTGNTIYF
J gene: TRBJ1-2; clone size: NA; V gene: TRBV6-5; D gene: NA; CDR3 DNA: TGTGCCGTACAGGGAGCCCCGAGGGATGGCTACACCTTC; CDR3 protein: CAVQGAPRDGYTF
J gene: TRBJ1-5; clone size: once; V gene: TRBV10-1; D gene: TRBD1; CDR3 DNA: TGCGCCAGCAGAGACCTATGGACAGGGGATCAGCCCCAGCATTTT; CDR3 protein: CASRDLWTGDQPQHF
J gene: TRBJ2-5; clone size: NA; V gene: TRBV2; D gene: NA; CDR3 DNA: TGTGCCAGCAGTGAAGCGTGGTCTCCAACAGACTTC; CDR3 protein: CASSEAWSPTDF
J gene: TRBJ2-1; clone size: NA; V gene: TRBV13; D gene: TRBD2; CDR3 DNA: TGTGCCAGCAGCTTAGAACGGCTAGCGGGATACAATGAGCAGTTCTTC; CDR3 protein: CASSLERLAGYNEQFF
J gene: TRBJ1-4; clone size: NA; V gene: TRBV19; D gene: NA; CDR3 DNA: TGTGCCAGTTGCCCAGAAGCAACTAATGAAAAACTGTTTTTT; CDR3 protein: CASCPEATNEKLFF
J gene: TRBJ1-5; clone size: NA; V gene: TRBV30; D gene: TRBD1; CDR3 DNA: TGTGCCTGGACAGGGGGAGGCAATCAGCCCCAGCATTTT; CDR3 protein: CAWTGGGNQPQHF
J gene: TRBJ2-5; clone size: NA; V gene: TRBV7-2; D gene: NA; CDR3 DNA: TGTGCCAGCAGCTTAGGCTATCTAGAGACCCAGTACTTC; CDR3 protein: CASSLGYLETQYF
J gene: TRBJ1-1; clone size: NA; V gene: TRBV30; D gene: TRBD1; CDR3 DNA: TGTGCCTTGGGACAGGTTTACACTGAAGCTTTCTTT; CDR3 protein: CALGQVYTEAFF
J gene: TRBJ1-5; clone size: medium-sized; V gene: TRBV18; D gene: NA; CDR3 DNA: TGTGCCAGCTCACCGGGAGTTTACAATCAGCCCCAGCATTTT; CDR3 protein: CASSPGVYNQPQHF
J gene: TRBJ2-3; clone size: NA; V gene: TRBV6-1; D gene: TRBD2; CDR3 DNA: TGTGCCAGCAGTGACCTTAGCGGGAGAGGAGATACGCAGTATTTT; CDR3 protein: CASSDLSGRGDTQYF
J gene: TRBJ2-1; clone size: NA; V gene: TRBV7-9; D gene: TRBD2; CDR3 DNA: TGTGCCAGCAGCTCCGTAGCGGGGGGGCGTCGCAATGAGCAGTTCTTC; CDR3 protein: CASSSVAGGRRNEQFF
J gene: TRBJ1-1; clone size: NA; V gene: TRBV4-2; D gene: NA; CDR3 DNA: TGTGCCAGCAGCCAGGCCGTTGGTGGGGGCGCCGGTAACACTGAAGCTTTCTTT; CDR3 protein: CASSQAVGGGAGNTEAFF
J gene: TRBJ2-1; clone size: NA; V gene: TRBV5-1; D gene: TRBD2; CDR3 DNA: TGCGCCAGCAGCTTGGTCGCGGGGGTAGGGTCTACCTACAATGAGCAGTTCTTC; CDR3 protein: CASSLVAGVGSTYNEQFF
J gene: TRBJ2-5; clone size: NA; V gene: TRBV5-5; D gene: TRBD1; CDR3 DNA: TGTGCCAGCAACGAGGACAGGACCGACCAAGAGACCCAGTACTTC; CDR3 protein: CASNEDRTDQETQYF
J gene: TRBJ1-5; clone size: NA; V gene: TRBV6-4; D gene: NA; CDR3 DNA: TGTGCCAGCAGTGACACCGGGGGTAGCAATCAGCCCCAGCATTTT; CDR3 protein: CASSDTGGSNQPQHF
J gene: TRBJ1-5; clone size: NA; V gene: TRBV7-2; D gene: TRBD1; CDR3 DNA: TGTGCCAGCAGCTATCGAGCCGGGACAGGGAACAATCAGCCCCAGCATTTT; CDR3 protein: CASSYRAGTGNNQPQHF
J gene: TRBJ2-3; clone size: NA; V gene: TRBV6-1; D gene: TRBD2; CDR3 DNA: TGTGCCAGCGGGGGTATAGCGGGGTCCACAGATACGCAGTATTTT; CDR3 protein: CASGGIAGSTDTQYF
J gene: TRBJ1-2; clone size: NA; V gene: TRBV28; D gene: NA; CDR3 DNA: TGTGCCAGCAGTTCCAGGCAGGCGGGTGGCTACACCTTC; CDR3 protein: CASSSRQAGGYTF
J gene: TRBJ2-7; clone size: NA; V gene: TRBV4-1; D gene: TRBD2; CDR3 DNA: TGCGCCAGCAGCCAAGATCGACTAGCGGGATTTGACTACGAGCAGTACTTC; CDR3 protein: CASSQDRLAGFDYEQYF
J gene: TRBJ1-1; clone size: NA; V gene: TRBV15; D gene: NA; CDR3 DNA: TGTGCCACCAAAGTCGGCAGTTTGAGCGACACTGAAGCTTTCTTT; CDR3 protein: CATKVGSLSDTEAFF
J gene: TRBJ1-4; clone size: NA; V gene: TRBV18; D gene: NA; CDR3 DNA: TGTGCCAGCTCACAGCAGGGTTCTACTAATGAAAAACTGTTTTTT; CDR3 protein: CASSQQGSTNEKLFF
J gene: TRBJ2-7; clone size: NA; V gene: TRBV5-1; D gene: TRBD1; CDR3 DNA: TGCGCCAGCAACCCACAGGGGGGCAGCTACGAGCAGTACTTC; CDR3 protein: CASNPQGGSYEQYF
J gene: TRBJ1-5; clone size: NA; V gene: TRBV28; D gene: NA; CDR3 DNA: TGTGCCAGCAGTCAGGGGCAGGCCTTTCAGCCCCAGCATTTT; CDR3 protein: CASSQGQAFQPQHF
J gene: TRBJ2-7; clone size: once; V gene: TRBV4-1; D gene: NA; CDR3 DNA: TGCGCCAGCAGCCAAGATTTCCCGGGAAGCTCCTACGAGCAGTACTTC; CDR3 protein: CASSQDFPGSSYEQYF